This entry features one T cell receptor (beta chain) sequence. Its antigen is not known. The CDR3 loop spans 17 amino acids. Germline V CDR1 and CDR2: MGHDK, SYGVNS. The V gene lost 2 bases and the J gene lost 3 bases, with 18 bases spanning the gap. This sample was taken from a study of CD8+ T cells in alopecia areata. Study-level points and caveats: Possibly because of HLA-related factors, TCR sharing was less clear across patients than in mice.

In each case, RNA was isolated and then reverse transcribed into cDNA as the sequencing template. TCRdb's copy holds only in-frame clones and misses some; the assay was immunoSEQ multiplex PCR. This table holds 180,000 or so clones, roughly 59% found once. The source was CD4+ T cells sorted from blood, collected at week 0. The chain uses TRBV25-1 and TRBJ2-3, with D possibly being TRBD1 (5 bases). The TCR originated in a human donor with alopecia areata. The chain's CDR3 is CASSEPRPGIGTDTQYF. The CDR3 nucleotides are TGTGCCAGCAGTGAACCCAGACCAGGGATAGGGACAGATACGCAGTATTTT.